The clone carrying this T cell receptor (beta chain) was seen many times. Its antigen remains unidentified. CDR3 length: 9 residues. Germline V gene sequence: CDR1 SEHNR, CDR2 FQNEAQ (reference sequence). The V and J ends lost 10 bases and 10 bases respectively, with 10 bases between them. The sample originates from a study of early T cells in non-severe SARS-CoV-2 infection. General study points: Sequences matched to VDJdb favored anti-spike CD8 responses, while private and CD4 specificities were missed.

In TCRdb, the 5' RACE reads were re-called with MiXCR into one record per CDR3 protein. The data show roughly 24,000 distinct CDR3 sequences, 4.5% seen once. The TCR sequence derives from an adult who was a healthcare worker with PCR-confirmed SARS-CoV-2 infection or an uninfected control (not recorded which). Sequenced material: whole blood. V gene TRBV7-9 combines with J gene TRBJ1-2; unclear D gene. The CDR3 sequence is CATRGIYTF. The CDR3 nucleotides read TGTGCCACCCGTGGGATCTACACCTTC.